This T cell receptor (beta chain) is from a study of T cell responses to AZD1222 COVID-19 vaccine. The study, taken as a whole, reports: Following two doses of AZD1222, Spike-specific TCR breadth and depth rose. There were mostly white British donors and more females than males, and clonal diversity was possibly underestimated. Epitopes outside B.1.351 and B.1.1.7 mutated regions reportedly drew nearly half of spike TCRs.

This clone has a single count. Antigen unknown. Sequencing used immunoSEQ multiplex PCR; TCRdb keeps in-frame clones, though not all of them. The sample gives roughly 150,000 clones, 88% of which show up once; roughly 6.9% is in the top ten. Germline CDR1 is ENHRY and CDR2 is SYGVKD. V lost 0 bases and J lost 6, with 12 bases in between. The CDR3 runs 15 residues. Sequenced material: peripheral blood, taken after recovery from COVID-19. The clonotype was recovered from an adult who had recovered from COVID-19. The chain employs TRBV10-3 and TRBJ2-1, with D unresolved. The CDR3 spells CAISESDQYRNEQFF. The CDR3 nucleotides read TGTGCCATCAGTGAGTCAGACCAGTACCGCAATGAGCAGTTCTTC.